This passage covers 26 T cell receptor beta chains from one sample sequenced in a study of blood T cell repertoires in COVID-19. The repertoire was sequenced with immunoSEQ multiplex PCR; TCRdb's copy has only in-frame clones and lacks some. The sample includes 210,000 or so clones, roughly 85% of them seen just once. The sample comprised peripheral blood. The receptors were gathered from a woman aged 18-29 years who had recovered from COVID-19.

V usage is TRBV11-1 and J usage is TRBJ2-7; TRBD2 matches at 7 bases. V lost 5 bases and J lost 4; bases outside the gene matches: 11. Germline CDR1 SGHAT, CDR2 FQDESV (reference sequence). This CDR3 comprises 15 residues. The DNA of the CDR3 is TGTGCCAGCAGCCTAGGCCGTGGGAGGGGATACGAGCAGTACTTC. This translates into CASSLGRGRGYEQYF. The full variable domain, completed using reference TRBV11-1 and TRBJ2-7, is EAEVAQSPRYKITEKSQAVAFWCDPISGHATLYWYRQILGQGPELLVQFQDESVVDDSQLPKDRFSAERLKGVDSTLKIQPAELGDSAMYLCASSLGRGRGYEQYFGPGTRLTVT.

CDR3 residues: CASSQLAGGGNRRETQYF. The CDR3 DNA follows: TGTGCCAGCAGCCAACTAGCGGGAGGGGGGAACCGGAGGGAGACCCAGTACTTC. The J gene is TRBJ2-5, the V gene TRBV7-6, with 13 positions matching TRBD2. J lost 5 bases, V lost 5 bases, and 14 bases had no gene match. In germline, CDR1 is SGHVS, CDR2 FNYEAQ. This CDR3 has 18 amino acids.

The genes are TRBV5-4 and TRBJ2-1, with 10 positions matching TRBD2. The V segment lost 0 bases and the J segment 8 bases; nucleotides outside the gene matches: 5. The CDR3 covers 15 residues. Germline V gene lookup returns CDR1 SGHNT and CDR2 YYREEE (reference sequence). CDR3 sequence (DNA): TGTGCCAGCAGCTTGGAAAGCGGGAGGGTCCATGAGCAGTTCTTC. The encoded protein is CASSLESGRVHEQFF.

This chain connects TRBV5-4 to TRBJ1-6; D perhaps matches TRBD1 (6 bases). V was trimmed by 6 bases and J by 5 bases, leaving 12 bases between them. CDR3 length: 14 amino acids. Germline V gene lookup returns CDR1 SGHNT and CDR2 YYREEE (reference sequence). Here the CDR3 reads CASTLGQHNSPLHF. The CDR3 DNA sequence: TGTGCCAGCACGTTGGGACAACATAATTCACCCCTCCACTTT.

V gene TRBV2 combines with J gene TRBJ2-5; D unresolved. The V end was cut by 6 bases, the J end by 5 bases, with 16 bases between. The germline V gene encodes CDR1 SNHLY and CDR2 FYNNEI. CDR3 length: 14 residues. CDR3 loop: CASSARRSLETQYF. CDR3 DNA: TGTGCCAGCAGCGCCAGACGGAGTTTGGAGACCCAGTACTTC.

This chain uses TRBV4-1 with TRBJ2-1, with 16 bases matching TRBD2. Trimming took 7 bases from V and 9 from J; bases not matched to a gene: 9. Germline loops: CDR1 MGHRA, CDR2 YSYEKL. The length of the CDR3 is 16 residues. The CDR3 DNA sequence: TGCGCCAGCAACTCCGGGACTAGCGGGAGGGCCGGTGAGCAGTTCTTC. Amino acids: CASNSGTSGRAGEQFF.

This clone was seen a single time. The V gene is TRBV19, the J gene TRBJ1-2, with 11 bases lining up with TRBD1. V lost 7 bases and J lost 2; bases outside the gene matches: 6. Per germline, CDR1 LNHDA and CDR2 SQIVND (reference sequence). The CDR3 contains 15 residues. The CDR3 nucleotides are TGTGCCAGTAACCCCGGGACAGGGGGAAACTATGGCTACACCTTC. It yields the protein CASNPGTGGNYGYTF.

The rearrangement uses TRBV19 and TRBJ2-2; D possibly corresponds to TRBD1 (5 bases). V dropped 5 bases and J dropped 1 base, with 8 bases sitting between them. CDR3 length: 14 amino acids. Germline V gene sequence: CDR1 LNHDA, CDR2 SQIVND (reference sequence). CDR3 bases: TGTGCCAGTAGTCCAGGACAGAACACCGGGGAGCTGTTTTTT. This sequence encodes CASSPGQNTGELFF.

In its sample, this clone was seen once. This sequence joins TRBV25-1 and TRBJ1-1, with 10 bases fitting TRBD1. The CDR3 consists of 18 residues. Trimming removed 0 bases from V and 1 base from J; junction bases left unmatched: 8. Germline V gene data show CDR1 as MGHDK and CDR2 as SYGVNS. The CDR3 loop reads CASSEYPGTGDGNTEAFF. CDR3 DNA sequence: TGTGCCAGCAGTGAATACCCCGGGACAGGGGATGGGAACACTGAAGCTTTCTTT.

The rearrangement uses TRBV19 and TRBJ2-5; 10 bases map to TRBD1. Germline CDR1 reads LNHDA; CDR2 reads SQIVND (reference sequence). The CDR3 is 19 residues long. Trimming took 3 bases from V and 2 from J; bases not matched to a gene: 15. The CDR3 coding sequence is TGTGCCAGTAGTATCGAACCGTGGAGACAGGGGGCGCCTCAAGAGACCCAGTACTTC. This gives the protein CASSIEPWRQGAPQETQYF.

V is TRBV5-5 and J is TRBJ1-5; TRBD1 is a possible D gene (5 bases). Looked up from germline, CDR1 is SGHKS and CDR2 is YYEKEE (reference sequence). V lost 0 bases and J 6 bases, leaving 13 bases between the germline ends. CDR3 size: 15 residues. CDR3 residues: CASSLGMGEAQPQHF. The CDR3 DNA follows: TGTGCCAGCAGCTTGGGGATGGGGGAGGCTCAGCCCCAGCATTTT.

The chain carries TRBV5-1 and TRBJ1-2, with D tentatively TRBD1 (6 bases). Germline V lookup: CDR1 SGHRS, CDR2 YFSETQ. V was clipped by 2 bases and J by 6 bases, with 14 bases between them. The CDR3 consists of 14 residues. The CDR3 loop reads CASSFTAGVDGYTF. DNA for the CDR3: TGCGCCAGCAGCTTCACAGCAGGGGTAGATGGCTACACCTTC.

V is TRBV9 and J is TRBJ2-3; TRBD2 agrees at 13 bases. This CDR3 comprises 15 residues. J was trimmed by 6 bases and V by 4 bases; bases with no gene match: 5. Germline V lookup: CDR1 SGDLS, CDR2 YYNGEE. CDR3 sequence reads: CASSSGLAGVDTQYF. The CDR3 DNA reads as TGTGCCAGCAGCTCCGGACTAGCGGGAGTCGATACGCAGTATTTT.

The V call is TRBV3-1 (or the pseudogene TRBV3-2), the J call TRBJ2-5, with TRBD1 matching over 7 bases. Trimming removed 8 bases from V and 2 bases from J; junction bases left unmatched: 8. Germline V gives CDR1 LGHDT, CDR2 YNNKEL (reference sequence). The CDR3 consists of 14 residues. This CDR3 is CASVAGDRQETQYF. The CDR3 DNA sequence: TGTGCCAGCGTCGCAGGGGACAGACAAGAGACCCAGTACTTC.

This clone has only a few counts. This rearrangement joins TRBV14 to TRBJ2-5; a weak D match, TRBD2 (5 bases). CDR1 is SGHDN and CDR2 is FVKESK in the germline V gene. CDR3 length: 12 amino acids. V lost 4 bases and J 7 bases, leaving 10 bases between the germline ends. The CDR3 is CASSPGYRTQYF. CDR3 nucleotides: TGTGCCAGCAGCCCGGGGTATCGGACCCAGTACTTC.

The chain combines TRBV7-9 with TRBJ2-2; D perhaps matches TRBD1 (5 bases). CDR1 and CDR2 from the germline V gene are SEHNR and FQNEAQ (reference sequence). Between the trimmed V and J ends, which lost 1 base and 0 bases, there was a span of 9 bases. The CDR3 spans 16 residues. The CDR3 is CASSLVTRANTGELFF. The CDR3 DNA follows: TGTGCCAGCAGCTTAGTAACCAGGGCGAACACCGGGGAGCTGTTTTTT.

The chain links TRBV30 to TRBJ1-6, with D unclear. Germline loops: CDR1 GTSNPN, CDR2 SVGIG (reference sequence). CDR3 length: 14 amino acids. Trimming left V 5 bases short and J 1 base short, with 9 bases between. CDR3 region: CAWDRGSYNSPLHF. Here the CDR3 DNA reads TGTGCCTGGGACCGGGGATCCTATAATTCACCCCTCCACTTT.

The chain has TRBV28 and TRBJ2-7; the match to TRBD2 covers 8 bases. This CDR3 is 14 amino acids long. Trimming cost V 8 bases and J 5 bases; bases outside gene matches: 11. Germline V gene data show CDR1 as MDHEN and CDR2 as SYDVKM. The DNA for the CDR3 is TGTGCCAGCCTTTACAGCGGGAGTATTCACGAGCAGTACTTC. It translates to CASLYSGSIHEQYF.

The chain is built from TRBV19 and TRBJ1-1; the match to TRBD1 covers 7 bases. This CDR3 contains 12 residues. Germline CDR1 reads LNHDA; CDR2 reads SQIVND (reference sequence). V was pared by 5 bases and J by 9 bases, with 6 bases of the junction left unmatched. The CDR3 bases are TGTGCCAGTAGTCCCCGACAGGGACAAGCTTTCTTT. Protein sequence: CASSPRQGQAFF.

The chain combines TRBV7-3 with TRBJ2-6; 10 positions agree with TRBD2. V trimming: 5 bases; J trimming: 1 base; junction bases outside the gene matches: 8. The CDR3 runs to 18 residues. Germline V gene lookup returns CDR1 SGHTA and CDR2 FQGTGA. Here the CDR3 reads CASSNRAGGPSGANVLTF. The CDR3 DNA is TGTGCCAGCAGCAACCGAGCGGGAGGGCCTTCTGGGGCCAACGTCCTGACTTTC. Combining the CDR3 with reference TRBV7-3 and TRBJ2-6 gives the whole variable domain GAGVSQTPSNKVTEKGKYVELRCDPISGHTALYWYRQSLGQGPEFLIYFQGTGAADDSGLPNDRFFAVRPEGSVSTLKIQRTERGDSAVYLCASSNRAGGPSGANVLTFGAGSRLTVL.

V usage is TRBV15 and J usage is TRBJ1-5; 7 nucleotides match TRBD1. The CDR3 spans 15 residues. V was pared by 2 bases and J by 6 bases, with 7 bases of the junction left unmatched. The germline CDR1 and CDR2 sequences are LNHNV and YYDKDF (reference sequence). The CDR3 nucleotides are TGTGCCACCAGCAGACGACAGGGAACCGGTCAGCCCCAGCATTTT. Protein sequence: CATSRRQGTGQPQHF.

This clone was detected only a few times. One end of the junction fails to match germline, which may point to a read error. This chain links TRBV2 with TRBJ2-7; no clear D. The CDR3 consists of 13 residues. The germline gives CDR1 SNHLY, CDR2 FYNNEI. The CDR3 reads CASSEGRSRGQYF. The CDR3, as DNA: TGTGCCAGCAGCGAAGGACGGAGTCGTGGGCAGTACTTC.

This chain links TRBV6-7 with TRBJ2-1, with 11 bases aligning to TRBD2. TRBV6-7 is noted as an ORF with a role that remains uncertain. This CDR3 contains 17 residues. The junction had 12 bases not matched to a gene; V was cut back by 6 bases and J by 5 bases. CDR3 region: CASRWPSTSGSDNEQFF. DNA for the CDR3: TGTGCCAGCAGGTGGCCGTCTACTAGCGGGAGTGACAATGAGCAGTTCTTC.

The J gene is TRBJ2-3, the V gene TRBV13; 7 bases line up with TRBD2. This CDR3 is 16 amino acids long. Germline CDR1 PRHDT, CDR2 FYEKMQ (reference sequence). V was pared by 2 bases and J by 4 bases, with 9 bases of the junction left unmatched. CDR3 region: CASSLRYGGSADTQYF. CDR3 coding DNA: TGTGCCAGCAGCTTAAGGTATGGCGGGAGCGCAGATACGCAGTATTTT. Full variable domain (remainder filled in from reference TRBV13 and TRBJ2-3): AAGVIQSPRHLIKEKRETATLKCYPIPRHDTVYWYQQGPGQDPQFLISFYEKMQSDKGSIPDRFSAQQFSDYHSELNMSSLELGDSALYFCASSLRYGGSADTQYFGPGTRLTVL.

This chain connects TRBV7-2 to TRBJ2-5; D may be TRBD1 (5 bases). CDR3 length: 13 amino acids. Trimming took off 7 bases at V and 9 bases at J, with 18 bases between the two ends. From germline, CDR1 is SGHTA and CDR2 FQGNSA. CDR3 sequence reads: CASIQGWNLAQYF. The CDR3 DNA sequence: TGTGCCAGCATCCAGGGATGGAATCTGGCCCAGTACTTC.

This CDR3 reads CAWSVIRHLNPEAFF. Here the CDR3 DNA reads TGTGCCTGGAGTGTAATCCGACATCTTAATCCTGAAGCTTTCTTT. The gene calls are TRBV30 and TRBJ1-1, with D hard to call. Deletions cut 0 bases from V and 6 bases from J, with 17 bases between. CDR1 and CDR2 from the germline V gene are GTSNPN and SVGIG (reference sequence). This CDR3 is 15 amino acids long.